Below, 10 T cell receptor beta chains from the same sample are listed, as sequenced in a study of T cell responses to AZD1222 COVID-19 vaccine. The assay was immunoSEQ multiplex PCR, and TCRdb's table has in-frame clones only and misses some. This sample has approximately 190,000 clones; roughly 93% occur once, and the top ten carry 0.99%. Sequencing used peripheral blood, obtained on day 0 of AZD1222 vaccination. These receptors all come from an adult in good health.

This clone was seen once. V gene TRBV14 combines with J gene TRBJ2-4; the match to TRBD2 covers 7 bases. In germline, CDR1 is SGHDN, CDR2 FVKESK. The CDR3 is 16 amino acids. V lost 1 base, J lost 0 bases, and 3 bases stayed unmatched. The CDR3 sequence is CASSQVGGGAKNIQYF. CDR3 in DNA: TGTGCCAGCAGCCAAGTGGGCGGGGGAGCCAAAAACATTCAGTACTTC. The full variable domain, in which reference TRBV14 and TRBJ2-4 provide the parts outside the CDR3, is EAGVTQFPSHSVIEKGQTVTLRCDPISGHDNLYWYRRVMGKEIKFLLHFVKESKQDESGMPNNRFLAERTGGTYSTLKVQPAELEDSGVYFCASSQVGGGAKNIQYFGAGTRLSVL.

This CDR3 reads CASSRGQFMNTEAFF. DNA of the CDR3: TGTGCCAGCAGCCGCGGACAGTTTATGAACACTGAAGCTTTCTTT. The chain uses TRBV14 and TRBJ1-1, with D possibly TRBD1 on 6 matching bases. Germline-derived CDR1 and CDR2 are SGHDN and FVKESK. V lost 4 bases, J lost 0 bases, and 12 bases lay in between. The CDR3 length is 15 residues.

This chain joins TRBV7-2 and TRBJ2-7; TRBD1 agrees at 7 bases. The CDR3 runs to 16 residues. CDR1 and CDR2 (germline): SGHTA, FQGNSA. With 0 bases clipped from V and 2 bases from J, the junction kept 7 bases outside the gene matches. Written as DNA, the CDR3 is TGTGCCAGCAGCTTAGCCCTGGGACAGACCCCCTACGAGCAGTACTTC. Its protein is CASSLALGQTPYEQYF. Variable domain in full (rest from reference TRBV7-2 and TRBJ2-7): GAGVSQSPSNKVTEKGKDVELRCDPISGHTALYWYRQSLGQGLEFLIYFQGNSAPDKSGLPSDRFSAERTGGSVSTLTIQRTQQEDSAVYLCASSLALGQTPYEQYFGPGTRLTVT.

The chain recombines TRBV6-5 with TRBJ1-1, with unresolved D. The CDR3 has 15 residues. Trimming removed 9 bases at V and 0 bases at J, with 17 bases between. Per the germline V gene, CDR1 is MNHEY and CDR2 is SVGAGI. In DNA, the CDR3 is TGTGCCAGATCAATATCCAGGCCCATGAACACTGAAGCTTTCTTT. It encodes CARSISRPMNTEAFF.

The rearrangement uses TRBV21-1 and TRBJ2-5; whether TRBD2, the table's D call, matches the DNA was not checked. TRBV21-1 is a pseudogene segment. This CDR3 is 15 amino acids long. In nucleotides, the CDR3 is TGTGCCAGCAGCTCGCCGACTAGCGGGAGTGAGACCCAGTACTTC. It specifies CASSSPTSGSETQYF.

This chain joins TRBV29-1 and TRBJ2-3; D is possibly TRBD1 (5 bases). The CDR3 is 14 residues long. Germline loops: CDR1 SQVTM, CDR2 ANQGSEA. Trimming pared 0 bases from V and 4 bases from J, leaving 11 bases between. CDR3 sequence: CSVEDQGVADTQYF. In nucleotides, the CDR3 is TGCAGCGTTGAAGATCAAGGGGTAGCAGATACGCAGTATTTT.

The rearrangement links TRBV18 to TRBJ1-2; D is unresolved. V was shortened by 0 bases and J by 8 bases, with 16 bases between the two germline ends. Looked up from germline, CDR1 is KGHSH and CDR2 is LQKENI. The CDR3 loop spans 15 amino acids. The CDR3 DNA sequence: TGTGCCAGCTCACCACCATCTCCCCTCCTGGAGGGCTACACCTTC. It encodes CASSPPSPLLEGYTF.

The chain couples TRBV7-9 to TRBJ2-7; 12 bases fit TRBD2. CDR1 and CDR2 (germline): SEHNR, FQNEAQ (reference sequence). There are 15 residues in the CDR3. V was pared by 5 bases and J by 2 bases, with 4 bases of the junction left unmatched. Here the CDR3 reads CASSRTSGTPYEQYF. The CDR3 nucleotides read TGTGCCAGCAGCAGGACTAGCGGGACCCCCTACGAGCAGTACTTC.

This clone was detected only a few times. The J gene is TRBJ2-3, the V gene TRBV2, with unresolved D. CDR3 size: 14 residues. Germline CDR1 reads SNHLY; CDR2 reads FYNNEI. V gave up 7 bases and J gave up 0 bases, with 11 bases separating them. CDR3 DNA: TGTGCCAGCATGAGGACCACTAGCACAGATACGCAGTATTTT. Protein sequence: CASMRTTSTDTQYF.

This rearrangement joins TRBV29-1 to TRBJ1-3; D is unresolved. The CDR3 covers 13 residues. Germline V gene sequence: CDR1 SQVTM, CDR2 ANQGSEA. Trimming stripped 6 bases from V and 2 bases from J, with 11 bases between. CDR3 loop: CSVGQNAGNTIYF. CDR3 sequence (DNA): TGCAGCGTAGGGCAGAATGCTGGAAACACCATATATTTT.